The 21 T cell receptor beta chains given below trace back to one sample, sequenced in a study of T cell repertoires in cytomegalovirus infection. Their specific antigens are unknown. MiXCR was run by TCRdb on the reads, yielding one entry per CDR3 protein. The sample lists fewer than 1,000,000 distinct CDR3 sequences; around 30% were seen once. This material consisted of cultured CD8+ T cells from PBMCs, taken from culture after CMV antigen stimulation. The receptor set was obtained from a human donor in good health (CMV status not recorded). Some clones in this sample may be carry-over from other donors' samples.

The CDR3 here is CASSLRRKSDTQYF. The CDR3 DNA reads as TGTGCCAGCAGCTTAAGACGGAAATCGGATACGCAGTATTTT. The rearrangement joins TRBV11-1 to TRBJ2-3; D is ambiguous. V shed 2 bases and J shed 6 bases, with 12 bases lying between them. CDR1 SGHAT and CDR2 FQDESV come from the germline V gene (reference sequence). The CDR3 has 14 residues. The whole variable domain, filled in from reference TRBV11-1 and TRBJ2-3, reads EAEVAQSPRYKITEKSQAVAFWCDPISGHATLYWYRQILGQGPELLVQFQDESVVDDSQLPKDRFSAERLKGVDSTLKIQPAELGDSAMYLCASSLRRKSDTQYFGPGTRLTVL.

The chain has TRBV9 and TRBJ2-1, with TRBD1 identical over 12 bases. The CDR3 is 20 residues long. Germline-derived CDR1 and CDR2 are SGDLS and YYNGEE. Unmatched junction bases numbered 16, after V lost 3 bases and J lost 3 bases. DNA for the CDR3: TGTGCCAGCAGCGGGGGGACAGGGGGCCGCGTAAGGTTGCTCTACAATGAGCAGTTCTTC. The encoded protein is CASSGGTGGRVRLLYNEQFF.

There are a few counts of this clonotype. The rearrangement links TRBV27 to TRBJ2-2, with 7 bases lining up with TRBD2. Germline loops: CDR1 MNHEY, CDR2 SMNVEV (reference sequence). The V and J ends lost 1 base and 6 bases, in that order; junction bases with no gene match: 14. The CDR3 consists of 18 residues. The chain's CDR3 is CASSLYWDGGRAAGELFF. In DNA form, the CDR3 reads TGTGCCAGCAGTTTATACTGGGACGGGGGGAGGGCGGCCGGGGAGCTGTTTTTT.

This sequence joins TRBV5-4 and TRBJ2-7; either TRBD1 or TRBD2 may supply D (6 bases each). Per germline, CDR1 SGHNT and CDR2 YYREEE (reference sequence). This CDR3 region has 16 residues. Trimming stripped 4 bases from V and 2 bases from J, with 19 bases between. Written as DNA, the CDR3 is TGTGCCAGCAGCCCCTCGCCGGGGGACACCACCTACGAGCAGTACTTC. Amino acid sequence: CASSPSPGDTTYEQYF.

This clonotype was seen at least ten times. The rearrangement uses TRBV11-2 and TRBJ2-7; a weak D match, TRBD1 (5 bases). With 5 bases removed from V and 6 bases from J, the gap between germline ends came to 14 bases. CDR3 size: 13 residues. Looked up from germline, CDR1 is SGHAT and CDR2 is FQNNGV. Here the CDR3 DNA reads TGTGCCAGCAGCCCTCAGGTGGGGCGCGAGCAGTACGTC. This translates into CASSPQVGREQYV.

CDR3 DNA sequence: TGTGCCAGCAGCTTAGATCTAGGAGGGTTCGCCGGGGAGCTGTTTTTT. The encoded protein is CASSLDLGGFAGELFF. The rearrangement uses TRBV11-2 and TRBJ2-2, with a tentative D call TRBD2 (6 bases). This CDR3 is built from 16 residues. Trimming pared 0 bases from V and 6 bases from J, leaving 14 bases between. Germline values: CDR1 SGHAT, CDR2 FQNNGV.

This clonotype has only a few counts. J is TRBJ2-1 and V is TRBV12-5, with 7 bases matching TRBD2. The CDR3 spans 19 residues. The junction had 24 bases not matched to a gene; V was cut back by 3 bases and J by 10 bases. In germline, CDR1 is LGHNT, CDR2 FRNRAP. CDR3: CASGFGTSGTTLWSWEQFF. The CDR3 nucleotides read TGTGCTAGTGGTTTTGGTACGAGCGGGACGACGCTATGGTCGTGGGAGCAGTTCTTC.

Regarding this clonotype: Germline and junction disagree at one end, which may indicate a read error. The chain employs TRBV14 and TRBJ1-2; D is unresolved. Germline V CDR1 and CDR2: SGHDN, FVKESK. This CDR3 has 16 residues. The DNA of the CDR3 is TGTACCAGCAGCCAGGAAGGACGGCCAATGGGCTATGGCTACACCTTC. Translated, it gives CTSSQEGRPMGYGYTF.

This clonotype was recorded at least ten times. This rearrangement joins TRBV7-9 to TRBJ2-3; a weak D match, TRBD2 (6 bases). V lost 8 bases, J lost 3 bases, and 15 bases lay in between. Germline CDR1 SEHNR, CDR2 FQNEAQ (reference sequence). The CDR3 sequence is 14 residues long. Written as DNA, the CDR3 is TGTGCCAGCGGGGCTCCGGGGGAAACAGATACGCAGTATTTT. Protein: CASGAPGETDTQYF.

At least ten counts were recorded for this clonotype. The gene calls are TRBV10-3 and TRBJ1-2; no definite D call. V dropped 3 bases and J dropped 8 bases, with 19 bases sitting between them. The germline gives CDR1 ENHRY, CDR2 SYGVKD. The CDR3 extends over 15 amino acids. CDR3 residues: CAISDRGPGVGGYTF. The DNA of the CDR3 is TGTGCCATCAGTGATCGAGGTCCGGGAGTCGGCGGCTACACCTTC.

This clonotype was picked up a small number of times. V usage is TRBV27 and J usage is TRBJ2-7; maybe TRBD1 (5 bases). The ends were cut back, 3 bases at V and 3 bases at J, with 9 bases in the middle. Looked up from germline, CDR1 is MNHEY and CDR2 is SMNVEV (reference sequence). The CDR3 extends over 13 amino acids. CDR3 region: CASSFAGNYEQYF. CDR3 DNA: TGTGCCAGCAGTTTTGCAGGGAACTACGAGCAGTACTTC.

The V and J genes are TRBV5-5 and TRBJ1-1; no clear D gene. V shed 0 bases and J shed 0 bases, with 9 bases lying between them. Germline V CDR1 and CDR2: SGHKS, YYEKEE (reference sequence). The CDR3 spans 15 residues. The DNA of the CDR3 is TGTGCCAGCAGCTTGGCTCAGCTAATGAACACTGAAGCTTTCTTT. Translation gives CASSLAQLMNTEAFF.

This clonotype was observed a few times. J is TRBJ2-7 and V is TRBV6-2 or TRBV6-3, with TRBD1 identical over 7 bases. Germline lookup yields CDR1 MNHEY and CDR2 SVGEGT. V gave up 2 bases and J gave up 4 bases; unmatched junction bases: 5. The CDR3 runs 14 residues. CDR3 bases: TGTGCCAGCAGTTACGACAGGGAATCTTACGAGCAGTACGTC. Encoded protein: CASSYDRESYEQYV.

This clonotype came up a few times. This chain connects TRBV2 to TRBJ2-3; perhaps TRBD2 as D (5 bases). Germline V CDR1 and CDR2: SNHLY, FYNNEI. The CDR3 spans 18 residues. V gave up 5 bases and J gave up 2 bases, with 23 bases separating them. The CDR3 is CASSNLRGISDHTDTQYF. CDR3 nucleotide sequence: TGTGCCAGCAGTAACCTTCGAGGGATAAGCGATCACACAGATACGCAGTATTTT.

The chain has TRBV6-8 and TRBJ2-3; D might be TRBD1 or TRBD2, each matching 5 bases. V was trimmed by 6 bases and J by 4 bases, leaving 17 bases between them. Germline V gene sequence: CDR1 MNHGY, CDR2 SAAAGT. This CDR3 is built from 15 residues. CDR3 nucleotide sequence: TGTGCCAGCAGCTGGGACGCCCGCCAATCAGATACGCAGTATTTT. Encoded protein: CASSWDARQSDTQYF.

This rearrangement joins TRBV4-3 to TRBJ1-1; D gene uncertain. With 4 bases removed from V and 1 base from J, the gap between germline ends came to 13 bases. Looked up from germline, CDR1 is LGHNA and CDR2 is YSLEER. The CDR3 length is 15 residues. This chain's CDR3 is CASSLAPNPNTEAFF. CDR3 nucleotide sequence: TGCGCCAGCAGCCTTGCCCCGAACCCGAACACTGAAGCTTTCTTT.

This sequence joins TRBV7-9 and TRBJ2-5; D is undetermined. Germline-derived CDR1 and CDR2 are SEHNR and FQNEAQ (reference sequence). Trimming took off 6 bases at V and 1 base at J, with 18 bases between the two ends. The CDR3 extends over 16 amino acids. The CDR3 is CASSPATGRTQETQYF. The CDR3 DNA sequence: TGTGCCAGCAGTCCGGCGACGGGCAGGACCCAAGAGACCCAGTACTTC.

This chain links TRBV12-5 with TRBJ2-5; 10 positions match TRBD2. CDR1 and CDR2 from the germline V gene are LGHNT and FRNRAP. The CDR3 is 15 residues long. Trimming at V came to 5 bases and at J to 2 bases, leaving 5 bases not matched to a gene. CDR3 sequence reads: CASGRGLATQETQYF. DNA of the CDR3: TGTGCTAGTGGTCGGGGACTAGCGACTCAAGAGACCCAGTACTTC.

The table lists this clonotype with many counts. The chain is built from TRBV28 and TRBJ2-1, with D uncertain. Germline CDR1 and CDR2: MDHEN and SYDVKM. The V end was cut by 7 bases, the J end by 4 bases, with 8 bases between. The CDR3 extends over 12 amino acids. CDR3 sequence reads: CASKHRYNEQFF. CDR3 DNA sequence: TGTGCCAGCAAGCACAGATACAATGAGCAGTTCTTC.

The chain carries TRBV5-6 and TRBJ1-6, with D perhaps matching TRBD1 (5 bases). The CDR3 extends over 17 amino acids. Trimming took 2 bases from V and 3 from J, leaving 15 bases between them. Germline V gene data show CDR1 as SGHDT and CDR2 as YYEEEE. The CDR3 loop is CASSFSSAGDYNSPLHF. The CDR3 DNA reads TGTGCCAGCAGCTTCAGTTCTGCGGGGGACTATAATTCACCCCTCCACTTT.

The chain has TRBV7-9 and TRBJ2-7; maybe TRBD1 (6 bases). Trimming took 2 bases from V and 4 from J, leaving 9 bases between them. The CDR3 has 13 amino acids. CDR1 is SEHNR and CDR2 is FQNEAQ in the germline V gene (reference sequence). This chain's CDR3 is CASSLTGLYEQYF. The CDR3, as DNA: TGTGCCAGCAGCTTAACAGGGCTGTACGAGCAGTACTTC.